Presented here are 13 T cell receptor beta chains from one specimen sequenced in a study of siplizumab effects on memory and regulatory T cells. The protocol was immunoSEQ multiplex PCR, while the TCRdb copy is restricted to in-frame clones and leaves out a portion. The sample has 110,000 or so clones; about 91% are singletons. Sample: Tregs sorted from blood. The receptor set was obtained from a human donor in good health.

The chain joins TRBV7-2 to TRBJ2-1; the match to TRBD2 covers 11 bases. V lost 5 bases, J lost 5 bases, and 5 bases stayed unmatched. CDR1 is SGHTA, CDR2 FQGNSA, per germline. The CDR3 runs 15 residues. CDR3 nucleotide sequence: TGTGCCAGCAGCGCCGGGACTAGCGGTAACAATGAGCAGTTCTTC. It translates to CASSAGTSGNNEQFF.

The chain uses TRBV5-1 and TRBJ2-5, with D unresolved. The germline V and J ends were trimmed by 0 bases and 0 bases, with 9 bases remaining between them. In germline, CDR1 is SGHRS, CDR2 YFSETQ. The CDR3 has 15 amino acids. CDR3 sequence (DNA): TGCGCCAGCAGCTTGGCCGGTCGCTACCAAGAGACCCAGTACTTC. Residues: CASSLAGRYQETQYF.

The rearrangement links TRBV5-1 to TRBJ2-1; TRBD2 might be the D (6 bases). V lost 4 bases and J 9 bases, leaving 14 bases between the germline ends. CDR3 length: 13 amino acids. Per germline, CDR1 SGHRS and CDR2 YFSETQ. The CDR3 spells CASSPASVSEQFF. The CDR3 nucleotides read TGCGCCAGCAGCCCCGCTAGCGTCAGTGAGCAGTTCTTC.

V usage is TRBV30 and J usage is TRBJ1-4; TRBD1 aligns across 10 bases. CDR3 length: 15 residues. Germline lookup yields CDR1 GTSNPN and CDR2 SVGIG (reference sequence). The junction had 5 bases not matched to a gene; V was cut back by 2 bases and J by 5 bases. The CDR3 is CAWSPPGQGNEKLFF. The CDR3 DNA sequence: TGTGCCTGGAGTCCTCCGGGACAGGGGAATGAAAAACTGTTTTTT.

This clone has only a few counts. The V gene is TRBV6-6, the J gene TRBJ1-5, with D unresolved. Deletions cut 6 bases from V and 2 bases from J, with 5 bases between. The CDR3 loop spans 12 amino acids. CDR1 and CDR2 from the germline V gene are MNHNY and SVGAGI (reference sequence). The CDR3 spells CASRDGNQPQHF. The CDR3 DNA follows: TGTGCCAGCAGGGATGGCAATCAGCCCCAGCATTTT.

V gene TRBV18 combines with J gene TRBJ2-3; 8 positions match TRBD1. The length of the CDR3 is 14 residues. The J segment lost 3 bases and the V segment lost 6 bases, leaving 5 bases of the junction unmatched. Germline CDR1 and CDR2: KGHSH and LQKENI. CDR3 in amino acids: CASSLGQGTDTQYF. The DNA of the CDR3 is TGTGCCAGCTCGCTCGGACAGGGTACAGATACGCAGTATTTT.

Here the CDR3 DNA reads TGTGCCAGTAGTAGGGGAGGGAGGGGGAAAACTGAAGCTTTCTTT. Its protein product is CASSRGGRGKTEAFF. The genes are TRBV19 and TRBJ1-1; perhaps TRBD1 as D (6 bases). Germline assignment: CDR1 LNHDA and CDR2 SQIVND (reference sequence). This CDR3 region has 15 residues. The V and J ends lost 4 bases and 5 bases respectively, with 17 bases between them.

The chain links TRBV2 to TRBJ1-2, with 9 positions matching TRBD1. The CDR3 has 18 amino acids. The germline V gene has CDR1 SNHLY and CDR2 FYNNEI. J was trimmed by 4 bases and V by 6 bases; bases with no gene match: 18. This chain's CDR3 is CASRGEGDRVPVSYGYTF. The CDR3 DNA sequence: TGTGCCAGCAGAGGAGAGGGGGACAGGGTGCCGGTCTCCTATGGCTACACCTTC.

This sequence joins TRBV2 and TRBJ1-4, with D perhaps matching TRBD1 (5 bases). Germline V CDR1 and CDR2: SNHLY, FYNNEI. V dropped 4 bases and J dropped 0 bases, with 12 bases sitting between them. The CDR3 length is 16 residues. This CDR3 reads CASSVDSIATNEKLFF. DNA of the CDR3: TGTGCCAGCAGTGTCGACAGTATTGCAACTAATGAAAAACTGTTTTTT.

This chain connects TRBV14 to TRBJ1-2; D gene ambiguous. CDR3 size: 15 residues. The V gene's germline CDR1 is SGHDN and CDR2 FVKESK. Trimming took 2 bases from V and 0 from J, leaving 10 bases between them. The CDR3 DNA reads as TGTGCCAGCAGCCAATTTTACAGAACTAACTATGGCTACACCTTC. Translating it yields CASSQFYRTNYGYTF.

The chain carries TRBV5-6 and TRBJ1-2; D remains unclear. The CDR3 is 14 residues long. Deletions cut 4 bases from V and 4 bases from J, with 14 bases between. Germline values: CDR1 SGHDT, CDR2 YYEEEE. The CDR3 nucleotides are TGTGCCAGCAGCCACATCCAGGTGCCCTATGGCTACACCTTC. It codes for CASSHIQVPYGYTF.

The rearrangement links TRBV29-1 to TRBJ2-1; 8 nucleotides line up with TRBD1. The CDR3 spans 14 residues. Trimming at V came to 4 bases and at J to 6 bases, leaving 8 bases not matched to a gene. CDR1 is SQVTM, CDR2 ANQGSEA, per germline. CDR3 in amino acids: CSVAGDRGFNEQFF. In DNA, the CDR3 is TGCAGCGTTGCTGGTGACAGGGGTTTCAATGAGCAGTTCTTC.

The chain recombines TRBV6-5 with TRBJ1-6, with TRBD1 as a possible D gene (6 bases). With 2 bases removed from V and 5 bases from J, the gap between germline ends came to 10 bases. The germline V gene has CDR1 MNHEY and CDR2 SVGAGI. The CDR3 totals 15 residues. CDR3 bases: TGTGCCAGCAGTTACGGAGGGGGAAATAATTCACCCCTCCACTTT. It yields the protein CASSYGGGNNSPLHF.